Detailed here is one TCR beta chain. This clone occurred once. Its recognized antigen is unknown. Within one base of it there is no much larger clone, and no base qualities were kept. CDR1 SNHLY and CDR2 FYNNEI are derived from the germline V gene. V loses 7 bases, J loses 5 bases, and the germline ends lie 17 bases apart. The CDR3 sequence holds 15 residues, the cysteine and phenylalanine included. Only CDR3 DNA remains: 45 bases, in frame from the first base. TCRbeta CDR3 regions were amplified from genomic DNA by means of the immunoSEQ Assay, a bias-controlled multiplex PCR. The study's processing was this. Nucleated cell counts per sample were estimated from amplification of reference gene primers within the assay. To quantify the absolute abundance of each unique TCRbeta CDR3 rearrangement, sequence reads were collapsed and filtered. For each sample, productive Simpson clonality was calculated as the square root of Simpson's diversity index over productive rearrangements. As stored in TCRdb, this immuneACCESS dataset retains in-frame rearrangements with V and J assigned. A fraction of the clones does not appear; measured against another copy, unresolved V genes explain less than half of the discrepancy, and the remainder lacks a known reason. The V and J calls and clone size come from that table; D and trimming were worked out from the DNA. This sample holds about 150,000 clones; approximately 91% were observed only once. More than 2% of the sample is held by the ten biggest clonotypes.

This sample is drawn from a study of blood T cell repertoires in COVID-19 (dated by TCRdb to about 2020). Some background on the complete study: Collaborator samples came from the United States, Italy and Spain and covered acute and convalescent phases of COVID-19. The material from the prospective study consisted of cDNA or gDNA derived from T cells, B-cell-depleted T cells, or PBMCs. Deeply sampled blood TCRbeta repertoires from subjects exposed to, actively infected with, or recovered from COVID-19 were included in the dataset. The repertoires were made available in a free public database intended to serve as a resource for research on the immune response to SARS-CoV-2. Samples came from the ongoing ImmuneRACE study (first 160 participants) plus 1,254 subjects from 6 global collaborators. Nearly every sample came with metadata listing a de-identified subject ID, COVID-19 status, age in years and sex. Where available, HLA class I and class II types were taken from metadata supplied by the sample provider and were not determined by assay-based typing.

Summary of the overall study and its limitations: How much clinical and demographic metadata was included differed by source and by participant, and the metadata was provided uncurated.

Whole blood was collected in K2EDTA tubes by collaborating institutions according to the institutions' own protocols. For TCRbeta analysis, collaborator samples were shipped as frozen whole blood, as isolated PBMCs, or as DNA extracted from either sample type. The sequence is built from TRBV2 and TRBJ1-4; no confident D gene assignment can be made. The specimen sequenced was peripheral blood. This sequence originates from a woman in her 70s with acute or convalescent COVID-19. Read as DNA, the sequence is TGTGCCAGCACCGAAGAGGCGGTCAAGAATGAAAAACTGTTTTTT. It specifies CASTEEAVKNEKLFF.